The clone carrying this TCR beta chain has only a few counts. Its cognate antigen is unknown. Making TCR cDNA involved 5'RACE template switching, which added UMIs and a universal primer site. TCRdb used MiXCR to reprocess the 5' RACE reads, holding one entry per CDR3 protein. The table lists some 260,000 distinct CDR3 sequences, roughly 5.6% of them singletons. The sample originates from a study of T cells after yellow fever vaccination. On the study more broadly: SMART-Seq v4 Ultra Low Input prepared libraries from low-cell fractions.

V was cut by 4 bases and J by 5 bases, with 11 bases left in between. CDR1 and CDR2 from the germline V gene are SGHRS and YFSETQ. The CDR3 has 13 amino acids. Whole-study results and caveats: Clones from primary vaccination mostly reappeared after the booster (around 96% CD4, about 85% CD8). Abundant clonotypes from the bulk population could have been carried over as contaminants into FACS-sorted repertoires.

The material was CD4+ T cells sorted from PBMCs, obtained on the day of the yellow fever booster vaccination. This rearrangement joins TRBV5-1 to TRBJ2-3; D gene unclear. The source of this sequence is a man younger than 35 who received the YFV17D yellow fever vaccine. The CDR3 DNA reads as TGCGCCAGCAGCATAATGGCCTTAGATACGCAGTATTTT. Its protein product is CASSIMALDTQYF.